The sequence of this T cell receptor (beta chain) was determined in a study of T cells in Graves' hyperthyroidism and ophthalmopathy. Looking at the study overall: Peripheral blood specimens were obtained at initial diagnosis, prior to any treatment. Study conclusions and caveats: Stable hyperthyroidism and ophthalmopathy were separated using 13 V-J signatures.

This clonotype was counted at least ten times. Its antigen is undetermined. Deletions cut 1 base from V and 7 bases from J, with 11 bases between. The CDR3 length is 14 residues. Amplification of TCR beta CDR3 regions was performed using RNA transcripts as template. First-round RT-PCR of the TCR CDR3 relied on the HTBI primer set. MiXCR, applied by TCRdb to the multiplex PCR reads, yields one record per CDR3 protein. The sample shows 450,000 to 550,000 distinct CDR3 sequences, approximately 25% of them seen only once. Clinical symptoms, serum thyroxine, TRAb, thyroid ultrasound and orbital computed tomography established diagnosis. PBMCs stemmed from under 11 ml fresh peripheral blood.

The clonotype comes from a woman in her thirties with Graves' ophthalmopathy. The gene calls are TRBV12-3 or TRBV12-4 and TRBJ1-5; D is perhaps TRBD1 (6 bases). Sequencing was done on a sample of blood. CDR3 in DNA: TGTGCCAGCAGTTTAGACAGGGCTGACCAGCCCCAGCATTTT. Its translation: CASSLDRADQPQHF.